The source of this T cell receptor (beta chain) is a study of beta chain features in type 1 diabetes. The germline V and J ends were trimmed by 2 bases and 0 bases, with 8 bases remaining between them. The CDR3 consists of 14 residues. Per germline, CDR1 MNHNS and CDR2 SASEGT. Reverse transcribing all isolated RNA meant expressed TCRB transcripts were sequenced. Only in-frame clones appear in the TCRdb table, and some are missing; sequencing was by immunoSEQ multiplex PCR. Of almost 350,000 clones in the sample, less than 10% were seen once. Material: central memory CD4+ T cells from blood. The receptor was derived from a woman in her late teens or twenties in good health. The chain carries TRBV6-1 and TRBJ2-7; no reliable D call. CDR3 sequence (DNA): TGTGCCAGCAGTGAACTAGGTGGCTCCTACGAGCAGTACTTC. It translates to CASSELGGSYEQYF.